This T cell receptor (delta chain) was sequenced during a study of γδ T cells in repeated Plasmodium falciparum infection. Overall study context: Malian children with intense seasonal malaria exposure were compared with matched Australian children. Timepoints: baseline, immediately before selected infections, and 21 days after every infection. Study-wide findings and caveats: Over time and infection, Vgamma9/Vdelta2+ repertoires remained highly stable and polyclonal.

With CATT, TCRdb re-called clones from the multiplex PCR reads. Here the sample spans over 90,000 delta-chain clones, roughly 0.9% being singletons. The CDR3 spans 22 residues. The V segment lost 6 bases and the J segment 3 bases; nucleotides outside the gene matches: 27. CDR1 and CDR2 (germline): TSWWSYY, QGS. Vgamma9/Vdelta2+ and Vdelta2-negative gammadelta T cells were flow-sorted from PBMC for bulk sequencing. In regard to this clone: Its specificity is not known. TCRdb's entry gives the protein of a much larger clone, which mismatches this DNA's translation at residue 12, likely from a read error; the protein reported here is translated from the DNA.

The chain uses TRDV1 and TRDJ1, with TRDD3 identical over 11 bases. This clonotype was obtained from a pool of human donors (malaria-infected and uninfected, not separated). The sample comprised gamma-delta T cells from blood. The CDR3 protein is CALGDFPSVRGMLGDTPDKLIF. CDR3 sequence (DNA): TGTGCTCTTGGAGATTTCCCTTCTGTGAGGGGGATGCTGGGGGATACACCCGATAAACTCATCTTT.